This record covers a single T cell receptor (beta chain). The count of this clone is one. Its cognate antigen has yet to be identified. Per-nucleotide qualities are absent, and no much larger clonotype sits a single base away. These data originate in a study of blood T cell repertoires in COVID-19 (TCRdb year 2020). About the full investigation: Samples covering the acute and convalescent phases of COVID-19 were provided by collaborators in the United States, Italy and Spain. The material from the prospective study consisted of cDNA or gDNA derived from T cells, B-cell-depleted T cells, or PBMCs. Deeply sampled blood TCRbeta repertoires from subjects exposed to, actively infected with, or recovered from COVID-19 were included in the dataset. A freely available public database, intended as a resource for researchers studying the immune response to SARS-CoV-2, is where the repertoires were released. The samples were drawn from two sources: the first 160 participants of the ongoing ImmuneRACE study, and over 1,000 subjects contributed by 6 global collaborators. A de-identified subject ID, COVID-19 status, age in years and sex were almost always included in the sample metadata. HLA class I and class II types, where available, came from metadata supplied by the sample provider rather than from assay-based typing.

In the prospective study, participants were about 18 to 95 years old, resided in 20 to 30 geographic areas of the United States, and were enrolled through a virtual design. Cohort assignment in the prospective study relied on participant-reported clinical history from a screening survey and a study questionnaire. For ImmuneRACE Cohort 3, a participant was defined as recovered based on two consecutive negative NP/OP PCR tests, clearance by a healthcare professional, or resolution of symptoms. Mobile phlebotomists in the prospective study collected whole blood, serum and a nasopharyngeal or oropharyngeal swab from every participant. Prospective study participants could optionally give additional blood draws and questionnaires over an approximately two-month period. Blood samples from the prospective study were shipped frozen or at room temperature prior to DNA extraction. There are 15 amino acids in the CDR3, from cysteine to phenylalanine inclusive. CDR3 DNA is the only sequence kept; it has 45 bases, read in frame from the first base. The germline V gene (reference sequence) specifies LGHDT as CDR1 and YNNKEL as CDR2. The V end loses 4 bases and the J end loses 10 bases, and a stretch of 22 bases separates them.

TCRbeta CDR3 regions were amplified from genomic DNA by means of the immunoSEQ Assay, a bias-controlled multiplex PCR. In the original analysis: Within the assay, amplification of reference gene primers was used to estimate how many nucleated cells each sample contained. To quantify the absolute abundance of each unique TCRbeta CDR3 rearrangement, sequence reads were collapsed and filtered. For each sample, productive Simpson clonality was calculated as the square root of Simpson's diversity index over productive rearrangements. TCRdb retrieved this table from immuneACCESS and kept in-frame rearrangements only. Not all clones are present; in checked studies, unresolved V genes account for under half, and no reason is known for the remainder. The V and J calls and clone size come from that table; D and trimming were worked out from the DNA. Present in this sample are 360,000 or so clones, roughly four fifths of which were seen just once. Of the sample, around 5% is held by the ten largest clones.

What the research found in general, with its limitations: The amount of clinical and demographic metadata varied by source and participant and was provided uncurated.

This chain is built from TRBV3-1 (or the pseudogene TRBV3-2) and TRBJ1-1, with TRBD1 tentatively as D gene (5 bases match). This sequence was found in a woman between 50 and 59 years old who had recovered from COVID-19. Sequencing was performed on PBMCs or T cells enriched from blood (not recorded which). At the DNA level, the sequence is TGTGCCAGCAGCCCAACCCGAGCCTCCGGGCAGGGAGCTTTCTTT. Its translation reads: CASSPTRASGQGAFF.